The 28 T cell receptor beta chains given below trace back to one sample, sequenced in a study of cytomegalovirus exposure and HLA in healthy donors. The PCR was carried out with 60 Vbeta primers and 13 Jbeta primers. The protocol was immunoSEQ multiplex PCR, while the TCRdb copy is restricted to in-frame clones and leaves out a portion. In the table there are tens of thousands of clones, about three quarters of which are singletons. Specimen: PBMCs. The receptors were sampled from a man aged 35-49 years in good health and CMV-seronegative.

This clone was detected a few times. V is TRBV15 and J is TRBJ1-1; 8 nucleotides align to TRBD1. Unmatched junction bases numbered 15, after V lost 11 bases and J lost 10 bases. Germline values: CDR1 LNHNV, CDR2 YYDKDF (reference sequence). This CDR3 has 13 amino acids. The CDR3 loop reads CAVSPQGARGAFF. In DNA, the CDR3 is TGTGCCGTCAGCCCGCAGGGGGCGCGCGGAGCTTTCTTT. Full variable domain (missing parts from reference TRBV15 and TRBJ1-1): DAMVIQNPRYQVTQFGKPVTLSCSQTLNHNVMYWYQQKSSQAPKLLFHYYDKDFNNEADTPDNFQSRRPNTSFCFLDIRSPGLGDTAMYLCAVSPQGARGAFFGQGTRLTVV.

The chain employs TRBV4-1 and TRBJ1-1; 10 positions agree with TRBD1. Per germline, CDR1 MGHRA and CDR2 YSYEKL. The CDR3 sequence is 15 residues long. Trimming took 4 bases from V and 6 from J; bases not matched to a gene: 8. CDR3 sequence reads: CASSLIGDRGAEAFF. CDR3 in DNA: TGCGCCAGCAGCCTAATCGGGGACAGGGGCGCTGAAGCTTTCTTT.

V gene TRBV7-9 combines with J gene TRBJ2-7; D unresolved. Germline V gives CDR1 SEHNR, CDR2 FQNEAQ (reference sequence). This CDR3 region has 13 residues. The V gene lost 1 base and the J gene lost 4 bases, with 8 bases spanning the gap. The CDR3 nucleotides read TGTGCCAGCAGCTTAGACAACCAATACGAGCAGTACTTC. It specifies CASSLDNQYEQYF.

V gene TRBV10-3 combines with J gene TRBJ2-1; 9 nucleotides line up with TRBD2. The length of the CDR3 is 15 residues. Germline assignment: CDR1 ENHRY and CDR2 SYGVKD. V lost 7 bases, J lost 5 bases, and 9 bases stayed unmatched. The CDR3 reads CAIMNSGRGNNEQFF. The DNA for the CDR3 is TGTGCCATCATGAATAGCGGGAGAGGTAACAATGAGCAGTTCTTC.

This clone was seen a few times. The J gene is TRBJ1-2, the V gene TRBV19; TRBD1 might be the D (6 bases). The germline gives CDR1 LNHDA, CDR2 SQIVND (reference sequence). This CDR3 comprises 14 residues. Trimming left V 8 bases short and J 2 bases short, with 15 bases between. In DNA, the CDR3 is TGTGCCAGTCTCCCGGACAGCTTAAACTATGGCTACACCTTC. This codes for CASLPDSLNYGYTF.

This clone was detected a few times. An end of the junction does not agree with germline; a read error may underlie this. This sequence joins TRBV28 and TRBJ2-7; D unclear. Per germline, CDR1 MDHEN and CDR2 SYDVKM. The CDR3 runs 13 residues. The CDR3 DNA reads TGTGCCAGCACCCCAGACGTCACAGTTCACCCCCACTTC. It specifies CASTPDVTVHPHF.

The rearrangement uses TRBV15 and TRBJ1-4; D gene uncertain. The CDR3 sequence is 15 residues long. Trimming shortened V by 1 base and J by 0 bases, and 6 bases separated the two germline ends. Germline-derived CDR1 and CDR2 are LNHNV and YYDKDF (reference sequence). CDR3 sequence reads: CATSRAQATNEKLFF. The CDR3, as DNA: TGTGCCACCAGCAGAGCCCAGGCAACTAATGAAAAACTGTTTTTT.

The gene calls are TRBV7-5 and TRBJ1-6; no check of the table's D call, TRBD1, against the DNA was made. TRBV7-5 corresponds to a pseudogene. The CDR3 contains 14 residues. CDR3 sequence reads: CARSLLQGGSPLHF. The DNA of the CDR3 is TGTGCCAGAAGCTTATTACAGGGGGGCTCACCCCTCCACTTT.

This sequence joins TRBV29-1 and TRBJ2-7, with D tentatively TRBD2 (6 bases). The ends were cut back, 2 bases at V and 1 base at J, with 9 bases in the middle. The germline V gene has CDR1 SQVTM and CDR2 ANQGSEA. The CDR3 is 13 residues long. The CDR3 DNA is TGCAGCGTTGAATGGCGGGATTCCTACGAGCAGTACTTC. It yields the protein CSVEWRDSYEQYF.

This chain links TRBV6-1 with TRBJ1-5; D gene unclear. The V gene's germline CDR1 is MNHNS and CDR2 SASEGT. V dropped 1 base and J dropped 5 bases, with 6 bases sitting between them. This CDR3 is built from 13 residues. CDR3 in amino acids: CASSEGADQPQHF. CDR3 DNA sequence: TGTGCCAGCAGTGAAGGGGCTGATCAGCCCCAGCATTTT.

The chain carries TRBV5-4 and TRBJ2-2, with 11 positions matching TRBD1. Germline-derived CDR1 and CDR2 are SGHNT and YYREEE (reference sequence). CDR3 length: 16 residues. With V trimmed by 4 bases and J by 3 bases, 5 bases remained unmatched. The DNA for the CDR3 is TGTGCCAGCAGCAGAGGACAGGGGGCGGACACCGGGGAGCTGTTTTTT. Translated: CASSRGQGADTGELFF.

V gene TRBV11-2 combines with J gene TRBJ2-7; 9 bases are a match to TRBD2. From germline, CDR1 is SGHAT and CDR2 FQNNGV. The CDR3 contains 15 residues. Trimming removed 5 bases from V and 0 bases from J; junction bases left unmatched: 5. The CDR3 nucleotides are TGTGCCAGCAGCCTTAGACTAGCGGCCTCCTACGAGCAGTACTTC. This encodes CASSLRLAASYEQYF.

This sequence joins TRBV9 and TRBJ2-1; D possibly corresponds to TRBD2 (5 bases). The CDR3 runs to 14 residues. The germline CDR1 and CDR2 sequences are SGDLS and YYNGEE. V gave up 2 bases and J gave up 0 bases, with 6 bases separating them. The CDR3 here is CASSVAGSYNEQFF. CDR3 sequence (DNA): TGTGCCAGCAGCGTGGCGGGCTCCTACAATGAGCAGTTCTTC.

CDR3 DNA: TGTGCCAGCAGCTTTGCCCCGGGAGGAGGCAATGAGCAGTTCTTC. Protein: CASSFAPGGGNEQFF. The rearrangement links TRBV5-4 to TRBJ2-1, with 7 bases fitting TRBD2. V shed 2 bases and J 6 bases; nucleotides not matched to a gene: 8. The CDR3 consists of 15 residues. Germline V CDR1 and CDR2: SGHNT, YYREEE (reference sequence). Variable domain in full (rest from reference TRBV5-4 and TRBJ2-1): ETGVTQSPTHLIKTRGQQVTLRCSSQSGHNTVSWYQQALGQGPQFIFQYYREEENGRGNFPPRFSGLQFPNYSSELNVNALELDDSALYLCASSFAPGGGNEQFFGPGTRLTVL.

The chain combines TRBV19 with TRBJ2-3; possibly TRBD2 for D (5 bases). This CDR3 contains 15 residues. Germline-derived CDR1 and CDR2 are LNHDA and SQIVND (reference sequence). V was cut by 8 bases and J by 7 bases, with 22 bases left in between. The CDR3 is CASGYALGVEYTQYF. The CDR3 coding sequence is TGTGCCAGTGGGTACGCTCTGGGAGTCGAGTATACGCAGTATTTT. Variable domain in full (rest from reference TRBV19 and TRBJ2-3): DGGITQSPKYLFRKEGQNVTLSCEQNLNHDAMYWYRQDPGQGLRLIYYSQIVNDFQKGDIAEGYSVSREKKESFPLTVTSAQKNPTAFYLCASGYALGVEYTQYFGPGTRLTVL.

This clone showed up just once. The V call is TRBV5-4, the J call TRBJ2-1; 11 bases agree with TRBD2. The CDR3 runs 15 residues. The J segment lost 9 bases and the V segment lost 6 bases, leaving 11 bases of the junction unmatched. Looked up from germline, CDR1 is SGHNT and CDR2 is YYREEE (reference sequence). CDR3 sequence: CASKTDSGRVGEQFF. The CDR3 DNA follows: TGTGCCAGCAAGACCGATAGCGGGAGGGTAGGTGAGCAGTTCTTC.

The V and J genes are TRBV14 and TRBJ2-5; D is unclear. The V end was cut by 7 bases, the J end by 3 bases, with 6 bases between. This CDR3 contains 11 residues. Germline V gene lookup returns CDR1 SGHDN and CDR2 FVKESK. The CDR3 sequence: CASTPEETQYF. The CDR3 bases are TGTGCCAGCACCCCAGAAGAGACCCAGTACTTC. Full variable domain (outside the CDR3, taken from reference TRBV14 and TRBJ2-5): EAGVTQFPSHSVIEKGQTVTLRCDPISGHDNLYWYRRVMGKEIKFLLHFVKESKQDESGMPNNRFLAERTGGTYSTLKVQPAELEDSGVYFCASTPEETQYFGPGTRLLVL.

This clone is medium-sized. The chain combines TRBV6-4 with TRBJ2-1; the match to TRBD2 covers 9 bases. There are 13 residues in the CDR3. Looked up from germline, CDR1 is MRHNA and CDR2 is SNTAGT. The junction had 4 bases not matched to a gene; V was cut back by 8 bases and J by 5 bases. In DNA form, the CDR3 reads TGTGCCAGCGCTAGCGGGGCAAACAATGAGCAGTTCTTC. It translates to CASASGANNEQFF.

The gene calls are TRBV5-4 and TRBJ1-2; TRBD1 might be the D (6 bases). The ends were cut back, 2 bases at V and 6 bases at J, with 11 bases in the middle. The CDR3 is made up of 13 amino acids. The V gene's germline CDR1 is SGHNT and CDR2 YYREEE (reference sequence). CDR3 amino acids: CASSFQRQDGYTF. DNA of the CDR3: TGTGCCAGCAGCTTCCAGAGACAGGATGGCTACACCTTC. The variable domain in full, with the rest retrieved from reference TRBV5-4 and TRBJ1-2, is ETGVTQSPTHLIKTRGQQVTLRCSSQSGHNTVSWYQQALGQGPQFIFQYYREEENGRGNFPPRFSGLQFPNYSSELNVNALELDDSALYLCASSFQRQDGYTFGSGTRLTVV.

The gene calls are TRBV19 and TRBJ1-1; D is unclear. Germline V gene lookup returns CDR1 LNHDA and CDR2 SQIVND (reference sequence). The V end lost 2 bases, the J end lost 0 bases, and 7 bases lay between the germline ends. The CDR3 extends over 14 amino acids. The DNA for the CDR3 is TGTGCCAGTAGTATATCAGTAATGAACACTGAAGCTTTCTTT. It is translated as CASSISVMNTEAFF.

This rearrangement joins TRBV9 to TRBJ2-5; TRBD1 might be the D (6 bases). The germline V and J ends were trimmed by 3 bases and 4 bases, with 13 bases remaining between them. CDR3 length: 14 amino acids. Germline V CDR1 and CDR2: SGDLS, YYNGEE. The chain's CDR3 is CASSAGAGVETQYF. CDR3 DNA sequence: TGTGCCAGCAGCGCTGGGGCAGGGGTAGAGACCCAGTACTTC.

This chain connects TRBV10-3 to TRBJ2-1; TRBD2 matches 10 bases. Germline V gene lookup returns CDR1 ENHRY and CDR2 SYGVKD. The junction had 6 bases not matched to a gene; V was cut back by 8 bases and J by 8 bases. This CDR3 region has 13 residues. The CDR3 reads CAIGASGSDEQFF. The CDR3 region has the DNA TGTGCCATCGGGGCTAGCGGGAGTGATGAGCAGTTCTTC.

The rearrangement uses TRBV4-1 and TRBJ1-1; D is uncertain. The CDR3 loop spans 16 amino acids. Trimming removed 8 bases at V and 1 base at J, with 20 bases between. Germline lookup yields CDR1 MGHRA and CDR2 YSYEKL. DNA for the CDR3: TGCGCCAGCTGGTCTTCATACGGGATAGGGAACACTGAAGCTTTCTTT. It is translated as CASWSSYGIGNTEAFF.

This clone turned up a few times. CDR3 in DNA: TGTGCCAGCAGTTACACGGACAGGGCCTACGAGCAGTACTTC. Protein sequence: CASSYTDRAYEQYF. J is TRBJ2-7 and V is TRBV6-5; 8 bases align to TRBD1. The V gene end was trimmed by 2 bases and the J gene end by 2 bases; junction bases not matched to a gene: 2. This CDR3 has 14 amino acids. The germline gives CDR1 MNHEY, CDR2 SVGAGI.

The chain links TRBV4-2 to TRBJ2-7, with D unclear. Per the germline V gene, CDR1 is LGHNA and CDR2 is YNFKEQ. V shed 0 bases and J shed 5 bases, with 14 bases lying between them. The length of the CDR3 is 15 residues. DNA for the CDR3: TGTGCCAGCAGCCAAGATCCGCGGCTTACAAACGAGCAGTACTTC. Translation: CASSQDPRLTNEQYF.

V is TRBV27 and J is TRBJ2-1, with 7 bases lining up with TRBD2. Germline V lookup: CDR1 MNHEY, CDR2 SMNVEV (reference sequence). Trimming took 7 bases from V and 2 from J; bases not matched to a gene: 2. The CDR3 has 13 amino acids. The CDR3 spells CASTAGAYNEQFF. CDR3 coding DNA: TGTGCCAGCACGGCGGGAGCCTACAATGAGCAGTTCTTC.

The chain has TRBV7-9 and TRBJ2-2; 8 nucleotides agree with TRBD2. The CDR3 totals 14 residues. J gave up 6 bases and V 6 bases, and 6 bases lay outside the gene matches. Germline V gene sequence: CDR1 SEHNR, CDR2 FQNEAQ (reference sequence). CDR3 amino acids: CASRDGLASGELFF. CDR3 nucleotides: TGTGCCAGCAGAGACGGACTAGCTTCCGGGGAGCTGTTTTTT.

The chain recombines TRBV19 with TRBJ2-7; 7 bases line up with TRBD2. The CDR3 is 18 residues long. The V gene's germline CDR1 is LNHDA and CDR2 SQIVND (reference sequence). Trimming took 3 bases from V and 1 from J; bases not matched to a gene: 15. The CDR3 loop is CASSIPRASGGGSYEQYF. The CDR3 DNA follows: TGTGCCAGTAGTATCCCCAGGGCTAGCGGAGGTGGGTCCTACGAGCAGTACTTC.